A selection of T cell receptor beta chains follows, all from one sample in a study of CD8 T cells in ankylosing spondylitis. Each CDR3 protein is one row after TCRdb ran MiXCR on the 5' RACE reads. This table has roughly 470,000 distinct CDR3 sequences, 20% to 30% appearing once. The sample comprised blood, either unsorted or a sorted T cell fraction (not recorded which). The receptors derive from a male donor with ankylosing spondylitis. CDR3s include the opening cysteine and the closing phenylalanine or tryptophan. A D gene is named only where the DNA matches it firmly. Clone size is stated in some rows and not others, as once, few, many or a class when expanded.

J gene | D gene | clone size | V gene | CDR3 protein | CDR3 DNA
TRBJ1-4 | . | . | TRBV20-1 | CSASSGANEKLFF | TGCAGTGCTAGCTCAGGGGCTAATGAAAAACTGTTTTTT
TRBJ2-2 | TRBD1 | . | TRBV2 | CASTRDRGQTGELFF | TGTGCCAGCACCAGGGACAGGGGGCAAACCGGGGAGCTGTTTTTT
TRBJ2-2 | . | few | TRBV5-1 | CASSRTVTGELFF | TGCGCCAGCAGCAGGACAGTCACCGGGGAGCTGTTTTTT
TRBJ2-2 | . | few | TRBV24-1 | CATRQANTGELFF | TGTGCCACCAGACAGGCGAACACCGGGGAGCTGTTTTTT
TRBJ1-5 | . | . | TRBV12-3/TRBV12-4 | CASRPGRPSNQPQHF | TGTGCCAGCAGGCCGGGACGGCCTAGCAATCAGCCCCAGCATTTT
TRBJ1-5 | . | . | TRBV5-1 | CASSQGKDQPQHF | TGCGCCAGCAGCCAGGGAAAGGATCAGCCCCAGCATTTT
TRBJ2-3 | TRBD2 | . | TRBV29-1 | CSVTPLLAGTDTQYF | TGCAGCGTTACCCCTTTACTAGCGGGAACAGATACGCAGTATTTT
TRBJ2-6 | TRBD1 | . | TRBV7-9 | CASSLGTGFSGANVLTF | TGTGCCAGCAGCTTGGGGACAGGGTTTTCTGGGGCCAACGTCCTGACTTTC
TRBJ1-1 | . | many | TRBV6-1 | CASTQPGSWVGEAFF | TGTGCCAGCACGCAGCCAGGGAGCTGGGTTGGTGAAGCTTTCTTT
TRBJ1-5 | . | . | TRBV21-1 | CASSPRVRSNQPQHF | TGTGCCAGCAGCCCCCGGGTCCGTAGCAATCAGCCCCAGCATTTT
TRBJ1-3 | TRBD1 | many | TRBV7-8 | CASSRDRVAGNTIYF | TGTGCCAGCAGCCGGGACAGGGTTGCTGGAAACACCATATATTTT
TRBJ2-5 | TRBD2 | . | TRBV7-9 | CASSFWTSGQETQYF | TGTGCCAGCAGCTTTTGGACTAGCGGGCAAGAGACCCAGTACTTC
TRBJ2-3 | . | once | TRBV3-1 | CASSRDLHRSTDTQYF | TGTGCCAGCAGTCGGGACCTCCATCGGAGCACAGATACGCAGTATTTT
TRBJ1-5 | TRBD1 | . | TRBV7-2 | CASSSGQSWGNQPQHF | TGTGCCAGCAGCTCGGGACAGTCATGGGGCAATCAGCCCCAGCATTTT
TRBJ2-5 | . | few | TRBV5-1 | CASSLVTLETQYF | TGCGCCAGCAGCTTGGTAACTCTGGAGACCCAGTACTTC
TRBJ2-7 | TRBD2 | . | TRBV12-3/TRBV12-4 | CASSSGLARSYEQYF | TGTGCCAGCAGTTCGGGACTAGCGAGGTCCTACGAGCAGTACTTC
TRBJ2-1 | TRBD2 | . | TRBV10-3 | CAISTSSGSSYNEQFF | TGTGCCATCAGTACCTCTAGCGGGAGCTCCTACAATGAGCAGTTCTTC
TRBJ2-5 | TRBD2 | . | TRBV25-1 | CASSDTSGVRETQYF | TGTGCCAGCAGTGATACTAGCGGTGTAAGAGAGACCCAGTACTTC
TRBJ1-1 | . | few | TRBV12-3/TRBV12-4 | CASSVGQFNTEAFF | TGTGCCAGCAGCGTAGGACAGTTCAACACTGAAGCTTTCTTT
TRBJ1-2 | . | few | TRBV20-1 | CSARSSGTHGYTF | TGCAGTGCTAGATCTTCCGGGACCCATGGCTACACCTTC